These 9 T cell receptor beta chains came from one sample sequenced in a study of blood T cell repertoires in COVID-19. This table comes from immunoSEQ multiplex PCR, and its TCRdb copy is limited to in-frame clones, with some not included. The sample yields tens of thousands of clones, around 80% seen once. The sample comprised peripheral blood. Receptors originate from a human donor in a cohort sampled during active COVID-19.

In its sample, this clone was seen a few times. The chain has TRBV7-2 and TRBJ2-2; TRBD2 aligns across 9 bases. This CDR3 is 14 amino acids long. CDR1 and CDR2 (germline): SGHTA, FQGNSA. V was pared by 4 bases and J by 7 bases, with 4 bases of the junction left unmatched. The CDR3 loop reads CASSSAGGVGELFF. CDR3 in DNA: TGTGCCAGCAGCTCAGCGGGGGGAGTCGGGGAGCTGTTTTTT. The full variable domain, in which reference TRBV7-2 and TRBJ2-2 provide the parts outside the CDR3, is GAGVSQSPSNKVTEKGKDVELRCDPISGHTALYWYRQSLGQGLEFLIYFQGNSAPDKSGLPSDRFSAERTGGSVSTLTIQRTQQEDSAVYLCASSSAGGVGELFFGEGSRLTVL.

The chain employs TRBV6-1 and TRBJ2-7; TRBD1 matches 9 bases. This CDR3 comprises 15 residues. Germline V CDR1 and CDR2: MNHNS, SASEGT. Unmatched junction bases numbered 9, after V lost 2 bases and J lost 7 bases. CDR3 region: CASSEFNRGQGEQYF. CDR3 nucleotide sequence: TGTGCCAGCAGTGAATTTAACAGGGGGCAAGGTGAGCAGTACTTC.

Turning to this clone: At one end the junction does not follow the germline gene, possibly because of a read error. This rearrangement joins TRBV30 to TRBJ1-5, with D unresolved. Per the germline V gene, CDR1 is GTSNPN and CDR2 is SVGIG (reference sequence). The CDR3 sequence is 14 residues long. CDR3 protein: CAWSGLNSNQPQHF. CDR3 DNA sequence: TGTGCCTGGAGTGGTCTCAATAGCAATCAGCCTCAGCATTTT.

The genes are TRBV7-2 and TRBJ2-1; TRBD2 matches 7 bases. The germline CDR1 and CDR2 sequences are SGHTA and FQGNSA. Trimming removed 3 bases from V and 12 bases from J; junction bases left unmatched: 14. This CDR3 is built from 15 residues. This CDR3 reads CASSLGSGARLGQFF. The CDR3 DNA reads as TGTGCCAGCAGCTTGGGAAGCGGGGCTCGATTAGGGCAGTTCTTC.

The chain is built from TRBV7-9 and TRBJ1-3; D is ambiguous. From germline, CDR1 is SEHNR and CDR2 FQNEAQ (reference sequence). Deletions cut 4 bases from V and 2 bases from J, with 15 bases between. The CDR3 runs 16 residues. CDR3: CASSWEGFSTGNTIYF. CDR3 nucleotides: TGTGCCAGCAGCTGGGAGGGATTTTCTACTGGAAACACCATATATTTT.

Only a few counts were recorded for this clone. V and J are TRBV6-5 and TRBJ2-1; D is ambiguous. The V end lost 8 bases, the J end lost 3 bases, and 5 bases lay between the germline ends. The CDR3 sequence is 11 residues long. Germline assignment: CDR1 MNHEY and CDR2 SVGAGI. The CDR3 reads CASHGYNEQFF. The CDR3 nucleotides read TGTGCCAGCCACGGCTACAATGAGCAGTTCTTC.

The chain carries TRBV29-1 and TRBJ1-1, with a possible D match to TRBD1 (6 bases). V was trimmed by 2 bases and J by 1 base, leaving 8 bases between them. Per germline, CDR1 SQVTM and CDR2 ANQGSEA. The CDR3 loop spans 13 amino acids. As DNA, the CDR3 is TGCAGCGTTGAAATGGGACAGAACACTGAAGCTTTCTTT. Amino acid sequence: CSVEMGQNTEAFF.

This chain uses TRBV28 with TRBJ2-7; no definite D call. This CDR3 comprises 12 residues. The germline V and J ends were trimmed by 5 bases and 4 bases, with 9 bases remaining between them. The V gene's germline CDR1 is MDHEN and CDR2 SYDVKM. CDR3 DNA sequence: TGTGCCAGCAGTCCCGGTCGGTACGAGCAGTACTTC. It specifies CASSPGRYEQYF.

The V and J genes are TRBV20-1 and TRBJ2-7, with 7 bases identical to TRBD2. Germline V lookup: CDR1 DFQATT, CDR2 SNEGSKA (reference sequence). Losses at the gene ends were 6 bases for V and 4 bases for J; bases not matched to a gene: 3. The CDR3 has 11 amino acids. CDR3 bases: TGCAGTGCGCAGCGGGGATACGAGCAGTACTTC. It yields the protein CSAQRGYEQYF.